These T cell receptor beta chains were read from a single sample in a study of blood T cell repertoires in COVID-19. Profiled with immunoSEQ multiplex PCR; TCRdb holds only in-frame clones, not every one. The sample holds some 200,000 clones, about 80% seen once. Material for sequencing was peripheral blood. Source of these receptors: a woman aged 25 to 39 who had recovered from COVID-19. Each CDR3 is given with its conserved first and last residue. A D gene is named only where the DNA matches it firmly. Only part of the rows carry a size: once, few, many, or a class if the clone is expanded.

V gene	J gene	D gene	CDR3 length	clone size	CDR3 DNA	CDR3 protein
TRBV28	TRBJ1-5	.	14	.	TGTGCCAGCAGGGGACCCGCGCGGGACCAGCCCCAGCATTTT	CASRGPARDQPQHF
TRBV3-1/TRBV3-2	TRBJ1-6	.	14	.	TGTGCCAGCAGCCAAAAGCCTTTTAATTCACCCCTCCACTTT	CASSQKPFNSPLHF
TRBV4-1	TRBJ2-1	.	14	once	TGCGCCAGCAGCCCTCGGAGCTCCTACAATGAGCAGTTCTTC	CASSPRSSYNEQFF
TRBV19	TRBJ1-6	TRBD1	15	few	TGTGCCAGTAGTTCCCCCGGGACAGGGAAATCACCCCTCCACTTT	CASSSPGTGKSPLHF
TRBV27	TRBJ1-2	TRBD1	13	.	TGTGCCAGCAGCGGGGGACAGGTCTCCGGCTACACCTTT	CASSGGQVSGYTF
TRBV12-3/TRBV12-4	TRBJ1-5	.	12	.	TGTGCCAGCAGTCGACAGTGGCAGCCCCAGCATTTT	CASSRQWQPQHF
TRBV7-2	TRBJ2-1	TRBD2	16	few	TGTGCCAGCAGCTCCACCGGGACTAGCGGTTACAATGAGCAGTTCTTC	CASSSTGTSGYNEQFF
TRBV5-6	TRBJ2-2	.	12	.	TGTGCCAGCAGCTTCTCCACCGGGGAGCTGTTTTTT	CASSFSTGELFF
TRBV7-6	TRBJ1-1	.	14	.	TGTGCCAGCAGCTTAGATCTCGGGGACACTGAAGCTTTCTTT	CASSLDLGDTEAFF
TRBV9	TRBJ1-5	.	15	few	TGTGCCAGCAGCGAAAGAGGTATTACCAATCAGCCCCAGCATTTT	CASSERGITNQPQHF
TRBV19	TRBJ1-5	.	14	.	TGTGCCAGTAGTCTACAGGGCTATCATCAGCCCCAGCATTTT	CASSLQGYHQPQHF
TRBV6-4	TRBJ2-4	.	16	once	TGTGCCAGCAGGGGCTACAGGGAGATAGCCAAAAACATTCAGTACTTC	CASRGYREIAKNIQYF
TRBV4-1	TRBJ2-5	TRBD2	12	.	TGCGCCAGCAGCCAATTAGCGGGGACCCAGTACTTC	CASSQLAGTQYF
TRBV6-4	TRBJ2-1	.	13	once	TGTGCCAGCAGTGACTCAGAGAGGGATGAGCAGTTCTTC	CASSDSERDEQFF
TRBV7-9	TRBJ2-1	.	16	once	TGTGCCAGCAGTCTCTCCAGGGTGAGGACGGGCGGTGAGCAGTTCTTC	CASSLSRVRTGGEQFF
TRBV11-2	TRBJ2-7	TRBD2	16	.	TGTGCCAGCAGCTTAGTAGCAGCGGGAGTGACCTACGAGCAGTACTTC	CASSLVAAGVTYEQYF
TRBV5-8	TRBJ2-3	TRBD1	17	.	TGTGCCAGCAGCCCCGGACAGGGGATGAGTGTGGCAGATACGCAGTATTTT	CASSPGQGMSVADTQYF
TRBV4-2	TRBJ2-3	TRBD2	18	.	TGTGCCAGCAGCCAAGATAGATCGACTAGCGGGGCCACAGATACGCAGTATTTT	CASSQDRSTSGATDTQYF
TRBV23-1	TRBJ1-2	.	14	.	TGCGCCAGCAGTCAATCGAACAGACCACATGGCTACACCTTC	CASSQSNRPHGYTF
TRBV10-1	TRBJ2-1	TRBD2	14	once	TGCGCCAGCAGCGGCGGGAGGTTAGACAATGAGCAGTTCTTC	CASSGGRLDNEQFF
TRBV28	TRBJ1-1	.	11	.	TGTGCCAGCAGTTTGAGAAGTCGAGCTTTCTTT	CASSLRSRAFF